These T cell receptor beta chains were read from a single sample in a study of T cell repertoires in cytomegalovirus infection. TCRdb passed the reads through MiXCR, listing each CDR3 protein once. Among around 340,000 distinct CDR3 sequences listed, about 29% were seen once. Their antigens are not known. This material consisted of cultured PBMCs, taken from culture after CMV antigen stimulation. These receptors were obtained from a human donor in good health (CMV status not recorded). Some clones in this sample may be carry-over from other donors' samples. The CDR3 runs from the conserved cysteine through the conserved F or W. A D gene is named only where the DNA matches it firmly. Size is omitted from some rows. Given values are once, few, many or a class for expanded clones.

v_gene: TRBV12-3/TRBV12-4; d_gene: .; abundance: few; j_gene: TRBJ2-7; CDR3nt: TGTGCCAGCAGTTTAGCCGGACCCCGGGACTACGAGCAGTACTTC; CDR3aa: CASSLAGPRDYEQYF
v_gene: TRBV20-1; d_gene: .; abundance: .; j_gene: TRBJ1-2; CDR3nt: TGCAGTGCTAGAGAAGGGTCCCGGGGCTACACCTTC; CDR3aa: CSAREGSRGYTF
v_gene: TRBV11-2; d_gene: .; abundance: .; j_gene: TRBJ1-2; CDR3nt: TGTGCCAGCAGCCCGCGGGTTGGGGGCAACTATGGCTACACCTTC; CDR3aa: CASSPRVGGNYGYTF
v_gene: TRBV2; d_gene: TRBD2; abundance: few; j_gene: TRBJ2-1; CDR3nt: TGTGCCAGCAATCTAGCGGGAGTCAAATTCTTC; CDR3aa: CASNLAGVKFF
v_gene: TRBV27; d_gene: .; abundance: .; j_gene: TRBJ2-5; CDR3nt: TGTGCCAGCAGTTCGCGTCTGGGGCAAGAGACCCAGTACTTC; CDR3aa: CASSSRLGQETQYF
v_gene: TRBV19; d_gene: .; abundance: .; j_gene: TRBJ1-2; CDR3nt: TGTGCCAGTACCCTAAATGGGGAGGATTGGTATGGCTACACCTTC; CDR3aa: CASTLNGEDWYGYTF
v_gene: TRBV24-1; d_gene: .; abundance: .; j_gene: TRBJ2-6; CDR3nt: TGTGCCACCACAACAGGTCTCCCCTGGTCTGGGGCCAACGTCCTGACTTTC; CDR3aa: CATTTGLPWSGANVLTF
v_gene: TRBV30; d_gene: TRBD1; abundance: .; j_gene: TRBJ1-1; CDR3nt: TGTGCCTGGAGTGTACAGGGGAATGAAGCTTTCTTT; CDR3aa: CAWSVQGNEAFF
v_gene: TRBV7-2; d_gene: .; abundance: .; j_gene: TRBJ2-3; CDR3nt: TGTGCCAGCAGCTTGGGTAGCGGTATGGTCACAGATACGCAGTATTTT; CDR3aa: CASSLGSGMVTDTQYF
v_gene: TRBV24-1; d_gene: .; abundance: few; j_gene: TRBJ2-2; CDR3nt: TGTGCCACCCGTCCCGGTGATTTAGGATCCGGGGAGCTGTTTTTT; CDR3aa: CATRPGDLGSGELFF
v_gene: TRBV7-8; d_gene: TRBD2; abundance: many; j_gene: TRBJ2-2; CDR3nt: TGTGCCAGCAGCTTAGGGACTAGTGGCACCGGGGAGCTGTTTTTT; CDR3aa: CASSLGTSGTGELFF
v_gene: TRBV2; d_gene: TRBD1; abundance: few; j_gene: TRBJ1-5; CDR3nt: TGTGCCAGCAGCGGACAGGGTCTACAGCCCCAGCATTTT; CDR3aa: CASSGQGLQPQHF
v_gene: TRBV27; d_gene: .; abundance: .; j_gene: TRBJ2-3; CDR3nt: TGTGCCAGCAGTTTATCCCCTGGAAACACAGATACGCAGTATTTT; CDR3aa: CASSLSPGNTDTQYF
v_gene: TRBV7-6; d_gene: .; abundance: .; j_gene: TRBJ1-2; CDR3nt: TGTGCCAGCAGCTTAAAGAAAAATAACTATGGCTACACCTTC; CDR3aa: CASSLKKNNYGYTF
v_gene: TRBV4-1; d_gene: .; abundance: many; j_gene: TRBJ2-1; CDR3nt: TGCGCCAGCAGCCAAGGGGCCGTTAGGGGCCGTCAAAAGTACAATGAGCAGTTCTTC; CDR3aa: CASSQGAVRGRQKYNEQFF
v_gene: TRBV4-1; d_gene: .; abundance: .; j_gene: TRBJ1-2; CDR3nt: TGTGCCAGCAGCCACTCAGGGGCAACTAACTATGGCTACACCTTC; CDR3aa: CASSHSGATNYGYTF
v_gene: TRBV5-8; d_gene: .; abundance: once; j_gene: TRBJ2-7; CDR3nt: TGTGCCAGCAGCTTCCCCAACCCCGAGCAGTACTTC; CDR3aa: CASSFPNPEQYF
v_gene: TRBV7-4; d_gene: TRBD2; abundance: once; j_gene: TRBJ2-3; CDR3nt: TGTGCCAGCAGCTCCTACGGAGCGGGGGCGGATACGCAGTATTTT; CDR3aa: CASSSYGAGADTQYF
v_gene: TRBV27; d_gene: TRBD2; abundance: few; j_gene: TRBJ2-1; CDR3nt: TGTGCCAGCAGACCGACTAGCGGTGTCTACAATGAGCAGTTCTTC; CDR3aa: CASRPTSGVYNEQFF
v_gene: TRBV11-2; d_gene: TRBD1; abundance: .; j_gene: TRBJ1-1; CDR3nt: TGTGCCAGCAGCACGACAGGGGGCCGCACTGAAGCTTTCTTT; CDR3aa: CASSTTGGRTEAFF
v_gene: TRBV28; d_gene: .; abundance: many; j_gene: TRBJ1-6; CDR3nt: TGTGCCAGCAGTTTTTCTTCCTCACCCCTCCACTTT; CDR3aa: CASSFSSSPLHF
v_gene: TRBV11-2; d_gene: TRBD1; abundance: .; j_gene: TRBJ1-2; CDR3nt: TGTGCCAGCAGCCTAATTCGACAGGGGGCGCGGAACTATGGCTACACCTTC; CDR3aa: CASSLIRQGARNYGYTF
v_gene: TRBV12-3/TRBV12-4; d_gene: .; abundance: few; j_gene: TRBJ1-3; CDR3nt: TGTGCCAGCAGTCGAGGGGACATCTACTCTGGAAACACCATATATTTT; CDR3aa: CASSRGDIYSGNTIYF
v_gene: TRBV28; d_gene: TRBD2; abundance: few; j_gene: TRBJ2-1; CDR3nt: TGTGCCAGCAGTTCAATTAGGCGGGAGAGCAATGAGCAGTTCTTC; CDR3aa: CASSSIRRESNEQFF
v_gene: TRBV5-1; d_gene: TRBD1; abundance: .; j_gene: TRBJ2-7; CDR3nt: TGCGCCAGCAGCCCAAATCCAATCGGGACAGGGGGTGGCGAGCAGTACTTC; CDR3aa: CASSPNPIGTGGGEQYF
v_gene: TRBV9; d_gene: TRBD2; abundance: many; j_gene: TRBJ2-1; CDR3nt: TGTGCCAGCAGCTTCCAACTAGCGGGGGGGTACAATGAGCAGTTCTTC; CDR3aa: CASSFQLAGGYNEQFF
v_gene: TRBV23-1; d_gene: TRBD2; abundance: many; j_gene: TRBJ2-2; CDR3nt: TGCGCCAGCAGTCCTCTCCCCCGTGCGGGGGATTACACCGGGGAGCTGTTTTTT; CDR3aa: CASSPLPRAGDYTGELFF
v_gene: TRBV6-1; d_gene: TRBD2; abundance: few; j_gene: TRBJ2-7; CDR3nt: TGTGCCAGCCGCCTTGGGACTAGCGGGAGTTACGAGCAGTACTTC; CDR3aa: CASRLGTSGSYEQYF
v_gene: TRBV7-9; d_gene: .; abundance: many; j_gene: TRBJ2-5; CDR3nt: TGTGCCAGCCAGGGTATGGGGGTCGGGGAGACCCAGTACTTC; CDR3aa: CASQGMGVGETQYF
v_gene: TRBV13; d_gene: .; abundance: few; j_gene: TRBJ2-1; CDR3nt: TGTGCCAGCAGCTTTGGACTAAGGTACAATGAGCAGTTCTTC; CDR3aa: CASSFGLRYNEQFF
v_gene: TRBV6-5; d_gene: .; abundance: .; j_gene: TRBJ1-6; CDR3nt: TGTGCCAGCAGTGATCCAGGGGCTTCACCCCTCCACTTT; CDR3aa: CASSDPGASPLHF
v_gene: TRBV15; d_gene: .; abundance: .; j_gene: TRBJ2-1; CDR3nt: TGTGCCACCAGCAGAGATAGAGCGGGCGAGCAGTTCTTC; CDR3aa: CATSRDRAGEQFF
v_gene: TRBV20-1; d_gene: .; abundance: few; j_gene: TRBJ1-1; CDR3nt: TGCGGGATAAACAGGGACCCTGAAGCTTTCTTT; CDR3aa: CGINRDPEAFF
v_gene: TRBV7-9; d_gene: TRBD2; abundance: .; j_gene: TRBJ2-3; CDR3nt: TGTGCCAGCAGCCTCATCGCGCGGGAGAGCACAGATACGCAGTATTTT; CDR3aa: CASSLIARESTDTQYF
v_gene: TRBV4-1; d_gene: .; abundance: few; j_gene: TRBJ1-6; CDR3nt: TGCGCCAGCAGCCAAGATCGGGGGCCGGATTCACCCCTCCACTTT; CDR3aa: CASSQDRGPDSPLHF
v_gene: TRBV28; d_gene: .; abundance: .; j_gene: TRBJ2-5; CDR3nt: TGTGCCAGCAGTGGAGATCCGGGACCCCACGGGGAGACCCAGTACTTC; CDR3aa: CASSGDPGPHGETQYF
v_gene: TRBV7-9; d_gene: TRBD1; abundance: few; j_gene: TRBJ1-5; CDR3nt: TGTGCCAGCAGTCAAACAGGGGGCCTGGGGAGCAATCAGCCCCAGCATTTT; CDR3aa: CASSQTGGLGSNQPQHF
v_gene: TRBV29-1; d_gene: TRBD1; abundance: .; j_gene: TRBJ1-2; CDR3nt: TGCAGCGTTGTTCAGGGGGACTATGGCTACACCTTC; CDR3aa: CSVVQGDYGYTF
v_gene: TRBV7-8; d_gene: TRBD2; abundance: few; j_gene: TRBJ2-5; CDR3nt: TGTGCCAGCAGATATAGCGGGGGAGTGGAGACCCAGTACTTC; CDR3aa: CASRYSGGVETQYF
v_gene: TRBV7-9; d_gene: TRBD2; abundance: .; j_gene: TRBJ2-5; CDR3nt: TGTGCCAGCAGCTTGATGACTAGCGGGAACCAAGAGACCCAGTACTTC; CDR3aa: CASSLMTSGNQETQYF
v_gene: TRBV28; d_gene: .; abundance: .; j_gene: TRBJ2-5; CDR3nt: TGTGCCAGCAGTCCCGCCGGGACCGCGCGATACTTC; CDR3aa: CASSPAGTARYF
v_gene: TRBV27; d_gene: .; abundance: .; j_gene: TRBJ1-2; CDR3nt: TGTGCCAGCAGTTTATCTGACGTAGCAGGGGAGAGAGGCTACACCTTC; CDR3aa: CASSLSDVAGERGYTF
v_gene: TRBV27; d_gene: .; abundance: .; j_gene: TRBJ2-1; CDR3nt: TGTGCCAGCAGCCCTACTAGGAATGAGCAGTTCTTC; CDR3aa: CASSPTRNEQFF
v_gene: TRBV6-5; d_gene: .; abundance: once; j_gene: TRBJ1-1; CDR3nt: TGTGCCTCCTTCAGGTTGGGAAGGACGGCTGAAGCTTTCTTT; CDR3aa: CASFRLGRTAEAFF
v_gene: TRBV24-1; d_gene: TRBD2; abundance: .; j_gene: TRBJ2-1; CDR3nt: TGTGCCACCTCTAGCGGGTGGTACAATGAGCAGTTCTTC; CDR3aa: CATSSGWYNEQFF
v_gene: TRBV7-9; d_gene: TRBD1; abundance: .; j_gene: TRBJ2-3; CDR3nt: TGTGCCAGCAGCTTCGGGACAGGGGACACAGATACGCAGTATTTT; CDR3aa: CASSFGTGDTDTQYF
v_gene: TRBV10-3; d_gene: .; abundance: few; j_gene: TRBJ2-7; CDR3nt: TGTGCCATCGGGACCAGGGGGGACGAGCAGTACTTC; CDR3aa: CAIGTRGDEQYF
v_gene: TRBV18; d_gene: TRBD1; abundance: few; j_gene: TRBJ2-3; CDR3nt: TGTGCCAGCTCACCACTAGGACAGGGCCAAAAGACAGATACGCAGTATTTT; CDR3aa: CASSPLGQGQKTDTQYF
v_gene: TRBV12-3/TRBV12-4; d_gene: .; abundance: .; j_gene: TRBJ1-4; CDR3nt: TGTGCCAGCAGTGTCTCGCAGGCAACTAATGAAAAACTGTTTTTT; CDR3aa: CASSVSQATNEKLFF
v_gene: TRBV28; d_gene: .; abundance: few; j_gene: TRBJ2-3; CDR3nt: TGTGCCAGCAGTTTACCGGGTTATACAGATACGCAGTATTTT; CDR3aa: CASSLPGYTDTQYF
v_gene: TRBV29-1; d_gene: TRBD2; abundance: few; j_gene: TRBJ2-3; CDR3nt: TGCAGCGCTACCGGGACTAGGGGTGGGACAGATACGCAGTATTTT; CDR3aa: CSATGTRGGTDTQYF
v_gene: TRBV7-2; d_gene: TRBD1; abundance: many; j_gene: TRBJ2-1; CDR3nt: TGTGCCAGCAACCACAGTCCGGGACAGGGTAACAATGAGCAGTTCTTC; CDR3aa: CASNHSPGQGNNEQFF
v_gene: TRBV7-2; d_gene: TRBD2; abundance: few; j_gene: TRBJ2-3; CDR3nt: TGTGCCAGCAGCCTCGTCGCTAGCGGGTACACAGATACGCAGTATTTT; CDR3aa: CASSLVASGYTDTQYF
v_gene: TRBV6-1; d_gene: TRBD2; abundance: .; j_gene: TRBJ2-3; CDR3nt: TGTGCCAGCAGTTTGGGACTAGCGGGAGGGAACACAGATACGCAGTATTTT; CDR3aa: CASSLGLAGGNTDTQYF
v_gene: TRBV7-2; d_gene: TRBD1; abundance: many; j_gene: TRBJ1-2; CDR3nt: TGTGCCAGCAGCTTAAACAGGGGGAGCGATGGCTACACCTTC; CDR3aa: CASSLNRGSDGYTF
v_gene: TRBV7-8; d_gene: .; abundance: few; j_gene: TRBJ2-1; CDR3nt: TGTGCCAGCAGCCTGAGGCGGAGCCTGAGCTCCTACAATGAGCAGTTCTTC; CDR3aa: CASSLRRSLSSYNEQFF
v_gene: TRBV5-6; d_gene: .; abundance: many; j_gene: TRBJ1-1; CDR3nt: TGTGCCAGCAGCTTGATTGGGACAACGAACACTGAAGCTTTCTTT; CDR3aa: CASSLIGTTNTEAFF
v_gene: TRBV20-1; d_gene: .; abundance: .; j_gene: TRBJ1-1; CDR3nt: TGCAGTGCTAGAGGCGGGGGGCGTGGCACTGAAGCTTTCTTT; CDR3aa: CSARGGGRGTEAFF
v_gene: TRBV7-9; d_gene: .; abundance: few; j_gene: TRBJ2-1; CDR3nt: TGTGCCAGCAGCTCAGGGGCAAAGCAGTTCTTC; CDR3aa: CASSSGAKQFF